This TCR beta chain was sequenced in a study of blood T cell repertoires in COVID-19. About the research overall: The cDNA or gDNA used as material had been derived from T cells, B-cell-depleted T cells, or PBMCs.

Per the original methods: The assay estimated nucleated cells by amplifying reference gene primers. Some clones are missing from TCRdb's copy, which holds only in-frame ones; the method was immunoSEQ multiplex PCR. For V, J and clone size, that table is used; D and trimming come from the DNA. Among about 61,000 clones listed, approximately 86% were seen once. Trimming took 8 bases from V and 1 from J; bases not matched to a gene: 2. This CDR3 region has 14 residues. Germline V gene data show CDR1 as MDHEN and CDR2 as SYDVKM. Sample: peripheral blood. V usage is TRBV28 and J usage is TRBJ2-3; the match to TRBD2 covers 11 bases. The clonotype comes from a human donor in a cohort sampled during active COVID-19. The CDR3 bases are TGTGCCAGCGGTAGCGGGAGGGGCACAGATACGCAGTATTTT. This codes for CASGSGRGTDTQYF.